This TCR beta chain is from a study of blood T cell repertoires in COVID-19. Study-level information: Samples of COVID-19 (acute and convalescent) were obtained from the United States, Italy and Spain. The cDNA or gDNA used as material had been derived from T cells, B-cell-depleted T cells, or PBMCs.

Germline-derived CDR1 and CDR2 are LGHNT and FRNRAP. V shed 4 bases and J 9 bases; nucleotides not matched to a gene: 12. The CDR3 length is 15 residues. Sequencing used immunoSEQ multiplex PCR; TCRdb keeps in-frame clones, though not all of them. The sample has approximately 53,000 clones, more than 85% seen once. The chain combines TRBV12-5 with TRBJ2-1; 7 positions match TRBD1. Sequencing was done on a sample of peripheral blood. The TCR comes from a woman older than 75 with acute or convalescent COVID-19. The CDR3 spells CASGSWNRGHGEQFF. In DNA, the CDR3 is TGTGCTAGTGGTTCCTGGAACAGGGGTCACGGTGAGCAGTTCTTC.